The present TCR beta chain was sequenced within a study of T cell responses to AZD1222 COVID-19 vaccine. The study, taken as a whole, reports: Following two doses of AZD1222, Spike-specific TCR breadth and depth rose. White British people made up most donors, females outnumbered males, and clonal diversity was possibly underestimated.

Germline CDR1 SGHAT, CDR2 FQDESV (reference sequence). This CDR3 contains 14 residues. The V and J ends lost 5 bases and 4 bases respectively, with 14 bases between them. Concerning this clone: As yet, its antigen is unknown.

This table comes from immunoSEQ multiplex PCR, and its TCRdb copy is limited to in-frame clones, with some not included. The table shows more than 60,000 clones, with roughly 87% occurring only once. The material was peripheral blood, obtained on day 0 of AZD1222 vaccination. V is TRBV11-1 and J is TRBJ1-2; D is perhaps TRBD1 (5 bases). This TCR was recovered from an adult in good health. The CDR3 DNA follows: TGTGCCAGCAGCGGGGTTCAGGGCTTCTATGGCTACACCTTC. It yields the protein CASSGVQGFYGYTF.